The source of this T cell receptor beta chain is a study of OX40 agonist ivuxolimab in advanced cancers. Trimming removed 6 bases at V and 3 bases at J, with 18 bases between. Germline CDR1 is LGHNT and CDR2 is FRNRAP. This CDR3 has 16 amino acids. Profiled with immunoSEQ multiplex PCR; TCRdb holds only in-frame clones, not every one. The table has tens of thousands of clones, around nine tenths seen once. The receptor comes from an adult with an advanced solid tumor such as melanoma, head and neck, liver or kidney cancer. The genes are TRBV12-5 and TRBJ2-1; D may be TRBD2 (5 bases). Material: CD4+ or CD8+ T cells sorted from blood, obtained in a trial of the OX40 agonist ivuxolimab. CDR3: CASGPTLGGHYNEQFF. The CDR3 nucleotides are TGTGCTAGTGGACCTACTTTGGGCGGGCACTACAATGAGCAGTTCTTC.